This T cell receptor beta chain was retrieved from a study of cytotoxic CD8 clonotypes in ibrutinib-treated CLL. Study details: Response specimens were obtained following a median treatment duration of approximately 11 months, with a range of 6 to 36.

T cells were sequenced at a targeted depth of 1 in 200,000 to 1 in 1 million. This table comes from immunoSEQ multiplex PCR, and its TCRdb copy is limited to in-frame clones, with some not included. The sample includes about 270,000 clones, roughly three quarters of them seen just once. For this clone: The antigen remains undetermined.

This CDR3 spans 13 amino acids. Germline CDR1 SNHLY, CDR2 FYNNEI. V lost 4 bases and J 3 bases, leaving 9 bases between the germline ends. Findings and limits, study-wide: Exceeding age-matched healthy donors, baseline clonality also tracked the counts of circulating CD8+ T cells. Before falling back toward baseline at progression, clonality had risen at the time of ibrutinib response.

This chain uses TRBV2 with TRBJ2-5; no clear D. The receptor's source is a human donor with chronic lymphocytic leukemia. This specimen was PBMCs, taken at disease progression, from a patient treated with ibrutinib. The CDR3 DNA is TGTGCCAGCAGTGCTCTGGGAAAAGAGACCCAGTACTTC. It encodes CASSALGKETQYF.